This T cell receptor (beta chain) stems from a study of control samples from healthy donors and cancer patients. Trimming removed 6 bases at V and 2 bases at J, with 4 bases between. CDR3 length: 12 amino acids. Assay: immunoSEQ multiplex PCR; the TCRdb copy retains only in-frame clones and omits some. Among tens of thousands of clones listed, over 85% were seen once. This chain uses TRBV12-3 or TRBV12-4 with TRBJ2-2; D gene uncertain. The TCR originated in a man aged 60 to 69 with colorectal cancer. Sequences were obtained from PBMCs. The CDR3 DNA sequence: TGTGCCAGCAGATTAAACACCGGGGAGCTGTTTTTT. It yields the protein CASRLNTGELFF.